A selection of T cell receptor beta chains follows, all from one sample in a study of T cells in Graves' hyperthyroidism and ophthalmopathy. In TCRdb, the multiplex PCR reads were re-called with MiXCR into one record per CDR3 protein. Of approximately 600,000 distinct CDR3 sequences listed, 15% to 20% are singletons. What was sequenced was blood. These receptors all come from a woman in her 30s with Graves' hyperthyroidism. Both conserved end residues are trimmed from each CDR3. Size is omitted from some rows. Given values are once, few, many or a class for expanded clones.

j_call clone_size v_call cdr3_aa
TRBJ2-1 - TRBV6-5 ASSYGLAGDPQF
TRBJ1-5 many TRBV20-1 SASLRGNVLNQPQH
TRBJ2-1 many TRBV12-3/TRBV12-4 ASSSGLDLSEQF
TRBJ2-3 many TRBV20-1 SASRESGTDTQY
TRBJ2-7 - TRBV2 ASRGDTPGTSGSLYEQY
TRBJ2-5 many TRBV7-2 AGSLVAGIEETQY
TRBJ2-5 many TRBV18 ASSHEETQY
TRBJ2-1 - TRBV28 ASPWGGRIYNEQF
TRBJ1-3 few TRBV6-1 ASRAGAGNTIY
TRBJ2-1 few TRBV19 ASSKTSSGRAGGNNEQF
TRBJ1-2 - TRBV5-1 ASFSGQRTNYGYT
TRBJ1-4 - TRBV12-3/TRBV12-4 ASTLGGSNEKLF
TRBJ2-7 many TRBV18 ASSRDRANSYEQY
TRBJ2-7 - TRBV6-1 AGDSVVEQY
TRBJ2-2 - TRBV20-1 STRDPLAGDRELF
TRBJ1-5 - TRBV7-9 ASSKDRGGQPQH
TRBJ2-1 few TRBV7-6 ASSLEVGENEQF
TRBJ1-1 many TRBV27 ASSFLDSTEAF
TRBJ2-1 - TRBV5-6 ASSFSELEQF
TRBJ1-5 many TRBV2 ASSEDTVFQPQH
TRBJ2-5 few TRBV20-1 SARDYRGWEETQY
TRBJ2-2 many TRBV20-1 SARRPGTYTGELF
TRBJ2-1 many TRBV5-1 ASSLAGGRDNEQF
TRBJ2-5 - TRBV30 AWSSQETQY
TRBJ2-7 few TRBV28 ASSSQGPGSYGQY
TRBJ2-5 few TRBV6-5 ASSYSALAGFVVQETQY
TRBJ1-2 many TRBV20-1 SATLGDGYT
TRBJ2-7 - TRBV2 ASSIASGPYYEQY
TRBJ2-2 once TRBV11-3 ASSFILGKLF
TRBJ1-1 few TRBV7-8 ASTNSIGQGAEAF
TRBJ2-5 few TRBV9 ASSGGAPQETQY
TRBJ1-6 - TRBV30 ALDGLGSYNSPLH
TRBJ2-6 many TRBV2 ASKRVLTGANVLT
TRBJ1-4 few TRBV7-9 ASSSGTANEKLF
TRBJ1-1 many TRBV28 ASSLGGTGNTEAF
TRBJ2-1 few TRBV6-2/TRBV6-3 ASSYILGFSLANNEQF
TRBJ2-3 many TRBV2 ASSEGTSRDTQY
TRBJ1-1 many TRBV28 ASGFRDFALVNTEAF
TRBJ1-2 - TRBV14 ASSQDLYGYT
TRBJ2-7 many TRBV20-1 SARESLAGFYEQY
TRBJ2-1 few TRBV10-3 AISSLAAPYNEQF
TRBJ1-3 few TRBV6-2/TRBV6-3 ASISGGNTIY
TRBJ2-2 many TRBV7-9 ASSLASGSTGELF
TRBJ1-1 many TRBV5-6 ASSLGTRNTEAF
TRBJ1-1 - TRBV19 ASSTREPATEAF
TRBJ1-2 many TRBV12-3/TRBV12-4 ASSEGSGGYT